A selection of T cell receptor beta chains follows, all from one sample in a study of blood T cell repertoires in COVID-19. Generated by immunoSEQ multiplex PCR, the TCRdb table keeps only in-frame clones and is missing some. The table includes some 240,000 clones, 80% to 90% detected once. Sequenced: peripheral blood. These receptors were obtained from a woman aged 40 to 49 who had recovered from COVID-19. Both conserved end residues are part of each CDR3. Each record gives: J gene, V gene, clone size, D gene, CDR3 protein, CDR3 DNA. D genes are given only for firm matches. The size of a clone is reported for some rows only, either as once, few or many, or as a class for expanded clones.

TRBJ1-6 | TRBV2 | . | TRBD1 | CAGQGSLSETLHF | TGTGCGGGACAGGGATCTCTTTCCGAAACCCTCCACTTT
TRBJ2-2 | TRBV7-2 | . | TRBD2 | CASSLSGGGTGELFF | TGTGCCAGCAGCTTATCGGGGGGAGGCACCGGGGAGCTGTTTTTT
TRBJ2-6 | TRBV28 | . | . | CASSLSRGAGGANVLTF | TGTGCCAGCAGTTTATCGCGGGGCGCGGGTGGGGCCAACGTCCTGACTTTC
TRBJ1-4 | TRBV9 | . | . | CASSLRGGLSNEKLFF | TGTGCCAGCAGCCTCCGCGGGGGGCTTTCTAATGAAAAACTGTTTTTT
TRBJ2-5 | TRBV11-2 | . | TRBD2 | CASSYAYGGQETQYF | TGTGCCAGCAGCTACGCGTACGGGGGGCAAGAGACCCAGTACTTC
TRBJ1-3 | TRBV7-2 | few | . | CASSSQRLGNTIYF | TGTGCCAGCAGCTCGCAACGACTCGGAAACACCATATATTTT
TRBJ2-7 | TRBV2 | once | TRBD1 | CASRITGGSYEQYF | TGTGCCAGCAGGATCACAGGGGGCTCCTACGAGCAGTACTTC
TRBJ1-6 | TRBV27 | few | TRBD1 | CASRYNSAGQDYNSPLHF | TGTGCCAGCAGATATAACTCCGCTGGACAGGACTATAATTCACCCCTCCACTTT
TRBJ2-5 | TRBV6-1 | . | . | CASSERGREWETQYF | TGTGCCAGCAGTGAAAGGGGCCGCGAGTGGGAGACCCAGTACTTC
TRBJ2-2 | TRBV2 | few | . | CASTGTGGPGELFF | TGTGCCAGCACCGGTACTGGCGGTCCCGGGGAGCTGTTTTTT
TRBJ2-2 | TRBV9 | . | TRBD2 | CASSPALAGYDTGELFF | TGTGCCAGCAGCCCAGCCCTAGCGGGGTATGACACCGGGGAGCTGTTTTTT
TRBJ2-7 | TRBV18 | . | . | CASSRPGEDSYEQYF | TGTGCCAGCTCACGGCCAGGGGAAGACTCCTACGAGCAGTACTTC
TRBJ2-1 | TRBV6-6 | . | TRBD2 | CASRRSFSGGNNEQFF | TGTGCCAGCAGACGATCGTTTAGCGGGGGTAACAATGAGCAGTTCTTC
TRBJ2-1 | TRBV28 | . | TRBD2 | CATLAGPSSYNEQFF | TGTGCCACTCTAGCGGGCCCTAGCTCCTACAATGAGCAGTTCTTC
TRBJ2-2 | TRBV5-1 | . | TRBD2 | CASSLVSGGPNTGELFF | TGCGCCAGCAGCTTGGTGAGCGGGGGGCCCAACACCGGGGAGCTGTTTTTT
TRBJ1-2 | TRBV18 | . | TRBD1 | CASSLGTGANYGYTF | TGTGCCAGCTCACTTGGGACAGGGGCTAACTATGGCTACACCTTC
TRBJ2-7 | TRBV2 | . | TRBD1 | CASSRDSSYEQYF | TGTGCCAGCAGCAGGGACAGTTCCTACGAGCAGTACTTC
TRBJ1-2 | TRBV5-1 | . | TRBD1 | CASHFETGLGGYTF | TGCGCCAGCCATTTCGAGACAGGGCTGGGGGGCTACACCTTC
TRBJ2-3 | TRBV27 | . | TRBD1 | CASTRSGGTGTDTQYF | TGTGCCAGCACTCGATCGGGTGGGACAGGCACAGATACGCAGTATTTT